The T cell receptor (beta chain) under discussion was sequenced for a study of T cells in Graves' hyperthyroidism and ophthalmopathy. This clonotype was found a few times. Regions amplified from RNA transcripts were the TCR beta CDR3 regions. The TCR CDR3 was amplified in a first-round RT-PCR using the HTBI primer set. TCRdb analysed the multiplex PCR reads with MiXCR anew, one entry per CDR3 protein. The table has about 380,000 distinct CDR3 sequences, 18% seen once. CDR3 length: 14 residues. Germline CDR1 DFQATT, CDR2 SNEGSKA (reference sequence). Trimming removed 6 bases from V and 5 bases from J; junction bases left unmatched: 13.

Sequenced: blood. The chain is built from TRBV20-1 and TRBJ2-7, with TRBD1 matching over 7 bases. This TCR came from a man younger than 30 with Graves' ophthalmopathy. Here the CDR3 reads CSAEGFQGVDEQYF. CDR3 in DNA: TGCAGTGCAGAGGGATTCCAGGGGGTCGACGAGCAGTACTTC.